This record covers a single T cell receptor beta chain. Method: immunoSEQ multiplex PCR; TCRdb's copy keeps in-frame clones and lacks some. The sample has about 28,000 clones, roughly 89% seen once; the top ten hold around 0.72%. The V end lost 7 bases, the J end lost 1 base, and 16 bases lay between the germline ends. The CDR3 is made up of 15 amino acids. CDR1 is MDHEN, CDR2 SYDVKM, per germline. This sample is drawn from a study of T cell changes during pregnancy in multiple sclerosis. The sequenced sample was CD4+ T cells from peripheral blood mononuclear cells, obtained in the second trimester of pregnancy. The chain recombines TRBV28 with TRBJ1-1; perhaps TRBD1 as D (5 bases). The TCR comes from a female donor with multiple sclerosis, enrolled in a pregnancy study. The CDR3 DNA is TGTGCCAGCATCCAAGGAGGGGATACGAACACTGAAGCTTTCTTT. Its protein product is CASIQGGDTNTEAFF.